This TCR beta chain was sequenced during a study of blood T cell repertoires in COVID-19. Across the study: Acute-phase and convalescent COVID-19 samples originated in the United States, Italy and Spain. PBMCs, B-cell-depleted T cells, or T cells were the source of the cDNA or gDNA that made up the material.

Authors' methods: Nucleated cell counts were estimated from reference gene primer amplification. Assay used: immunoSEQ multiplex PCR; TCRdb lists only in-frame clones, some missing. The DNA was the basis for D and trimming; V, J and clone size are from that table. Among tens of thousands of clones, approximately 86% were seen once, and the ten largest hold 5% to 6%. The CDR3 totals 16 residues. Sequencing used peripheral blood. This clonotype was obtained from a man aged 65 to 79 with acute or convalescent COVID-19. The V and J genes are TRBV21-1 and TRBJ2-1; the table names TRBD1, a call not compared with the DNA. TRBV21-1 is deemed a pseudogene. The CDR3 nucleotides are TGTGCCAGCAGCAAATGGGGGACAGGAGATTACAATGAGCAGTTCTTC. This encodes CASSKWGTGDYNEQFF.